This T cell receptor beta chain was profiled in a study of CD8 T cells in Susac syndrome. Study context: The Susac syndrome patients were therapy-naive, on corticosteroids, or on intravenous immunoglobulin alone at blood draw. Study conclusions and caveats: Clonal expansion was not observed in the Susac syndrome CD4+ T cell repertoires.

The authors reverse transcribed roughly 0.5 to 1 ug RNA with random hexamers. It was immunoSEQ multiplex PCR that amplified TCR beta CDR3 across 54 Vbeta and 13 Jbeta. TCRdb re-called the immunoSEQ multiplex PCR reads through MiXCR, storing one row per CDR3 protein. There are about 240,000 distinct CDR3 sequences in the sample; about 95% occur only once, and roughly 0.1% lies in the top ten. TEMRA cells were FACS-enriched, with CD8+ and CD4+ T cells isolated negatively. Comment on this clonotype: No antigen is known for it.

Sequenced: CD4+ T cells from PBMCs. This clonotype was obtained from a human donor with Susac syndrome.

The CDR3 here is CSVRQGPNQPQHF. The CDR3 nucleotides read TGCAGCGTTCGACAGGGGCCGAATCAGCCCCAGCATTTT. This chain uses TRBV29-1 with TRBJ1-5; 8 bases agree with TRBD1. Germline lookup yields CDR1 SQVTM and CDR2 ANQGSEA. The length of the CDR3 is 13 residues. With 5 bases clipped from V and 4 bases from J, the junction kept 4 bases outside the gene matches.